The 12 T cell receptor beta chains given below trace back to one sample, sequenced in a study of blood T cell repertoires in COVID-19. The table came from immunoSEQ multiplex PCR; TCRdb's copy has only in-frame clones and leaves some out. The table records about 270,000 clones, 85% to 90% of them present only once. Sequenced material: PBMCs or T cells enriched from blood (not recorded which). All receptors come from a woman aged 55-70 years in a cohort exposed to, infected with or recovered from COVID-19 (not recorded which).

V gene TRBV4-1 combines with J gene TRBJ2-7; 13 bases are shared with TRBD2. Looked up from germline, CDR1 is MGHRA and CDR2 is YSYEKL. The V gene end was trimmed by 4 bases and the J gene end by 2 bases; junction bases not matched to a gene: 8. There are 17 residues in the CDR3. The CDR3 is CASSRGTSGTPAYEQYF. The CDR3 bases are TGCGCCAGCAGCCGTGGGACTAGCGGGACGCCCGCCTACGAGCAGTACTTC.

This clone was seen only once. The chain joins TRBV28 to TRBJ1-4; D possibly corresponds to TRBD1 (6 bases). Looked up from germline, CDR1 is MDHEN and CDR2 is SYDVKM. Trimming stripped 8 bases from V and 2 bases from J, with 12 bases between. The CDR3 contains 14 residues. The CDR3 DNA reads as TGTGCCAGCGCGGACAGCAACACTAATGAAAAACTGTTTTTT. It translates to CASADSNTNEKLFF. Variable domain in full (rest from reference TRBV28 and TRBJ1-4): DVKVTQSSRYLVKRTGEKVFLECVQDMDHENMFWYRQDPGLGLRLIYFSYDVKMKEKGDIPEGYSVSREKKERFSLILESASTNQTSMYLCASADSNTNEKLFFGSGTQLSVL.

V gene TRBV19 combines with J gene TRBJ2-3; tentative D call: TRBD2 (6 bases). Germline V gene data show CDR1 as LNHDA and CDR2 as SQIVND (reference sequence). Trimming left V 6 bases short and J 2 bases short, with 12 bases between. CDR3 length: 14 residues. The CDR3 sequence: CASRSSGYTDTQYF. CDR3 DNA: TGTGCCAGTAGGTCGAGCGGGTACACAGATACGCAGTATTTT. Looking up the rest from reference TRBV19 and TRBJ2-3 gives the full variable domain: DGGITQSPKYLFRKEGQNVTLSCEQNLNHDAMYWYRQDPGQGLRLIYYSQIVNDFQKGDIAEGYSVSREKKESFPLTVTSAQKNPTAFYLCASRSSGYTDTQYFGPGTRLTVL.

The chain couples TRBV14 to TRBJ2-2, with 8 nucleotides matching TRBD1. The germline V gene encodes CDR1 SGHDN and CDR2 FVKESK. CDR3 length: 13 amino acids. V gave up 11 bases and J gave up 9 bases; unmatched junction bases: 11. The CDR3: CAGGDRGLWELFF. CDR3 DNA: TGTGCCGGGGGTGACAGGGGATTATGGGAGCTGTTTTTT.

The CDR3, as DNA: TGTGCCAGCAGCTTGAAGGGGGTAAGAGAGACCCAGTACTTC. It encodes CASSLKGVRETQYF. The rearrangement joins TRBV5-4 to TRBJ2-5; D might be TRBD1 (6 bases). This CDR3 has 14 residues. The germline CDR1 and CDR2 sequences are SGHNT and YYREEE (reference sequence). The V end was cut by 1 base, the J end by 4 bases, with 11 bases between.

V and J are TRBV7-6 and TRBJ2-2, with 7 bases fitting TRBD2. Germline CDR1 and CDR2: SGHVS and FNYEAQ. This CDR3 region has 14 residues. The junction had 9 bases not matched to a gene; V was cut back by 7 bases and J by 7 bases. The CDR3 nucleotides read TGTGCCAGCACAGAGCGGGGAGAAGACGGGGAGCTGTTTTTT. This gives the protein CASTERGEDGELFF.

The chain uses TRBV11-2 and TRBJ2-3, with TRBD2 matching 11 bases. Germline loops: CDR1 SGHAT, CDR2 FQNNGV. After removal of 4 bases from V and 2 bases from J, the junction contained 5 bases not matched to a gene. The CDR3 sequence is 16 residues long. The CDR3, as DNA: TGTGCCAGCAGCTCCTGGACTAGCGGGTCCACAGATACGCAGTATTTT. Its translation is CASSSWTSGSTDTQYF.

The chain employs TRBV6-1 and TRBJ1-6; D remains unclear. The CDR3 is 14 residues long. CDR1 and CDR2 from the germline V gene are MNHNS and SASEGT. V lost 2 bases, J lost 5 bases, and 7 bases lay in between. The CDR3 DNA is TGTGCCAGCAGTGAATGGAGGGATAATTCACCCCTCCACTTT. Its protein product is CASSEWRDNSPLHF.

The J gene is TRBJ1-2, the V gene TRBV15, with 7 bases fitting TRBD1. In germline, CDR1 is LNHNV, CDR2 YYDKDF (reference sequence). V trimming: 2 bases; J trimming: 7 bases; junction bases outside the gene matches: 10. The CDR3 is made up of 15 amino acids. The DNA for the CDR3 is TGTGCCACCAGCAGAACTAGGGAAGGGGGCTCTGGCTACACCTTC. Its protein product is CATSRTREGGSGYTF.

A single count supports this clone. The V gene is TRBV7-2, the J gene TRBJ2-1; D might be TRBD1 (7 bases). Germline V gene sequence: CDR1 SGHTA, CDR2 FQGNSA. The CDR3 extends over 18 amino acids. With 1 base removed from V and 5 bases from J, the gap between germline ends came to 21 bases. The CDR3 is CASSLGQGEGGKNNEQFF. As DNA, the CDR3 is TGTGCCAGCAGCTTAGGACAGGGAGAGGGCGGGAAAAACAATGAGCAGTTCTTC.

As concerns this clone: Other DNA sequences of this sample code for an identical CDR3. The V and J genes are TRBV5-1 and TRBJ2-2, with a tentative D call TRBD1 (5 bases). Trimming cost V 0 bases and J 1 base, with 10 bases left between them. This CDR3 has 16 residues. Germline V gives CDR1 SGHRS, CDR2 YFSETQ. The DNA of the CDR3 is TGCGCCAGCAGCTTGGTGGGGCAGGGGAACACCGGGGAGCTGTTTTTT. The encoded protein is CASSLVGQGNTGELFF.

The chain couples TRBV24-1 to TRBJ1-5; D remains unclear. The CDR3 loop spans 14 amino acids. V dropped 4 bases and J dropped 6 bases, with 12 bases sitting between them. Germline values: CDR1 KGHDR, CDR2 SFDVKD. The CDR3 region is CATSDPASGQPQHF. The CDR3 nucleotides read TGTGCCACCAGTGACCCAGCCAGCGGTCAGCCCCAGCATTTT.